This T cell receptor (beta chain) was captured in a study of spatial heterogeneity in lung cancer. The V gene's germline CDR1 is LNHNV and CDR2 YYDKDF (reference sequence). This CDR3 comprises 14 residues. V dropped 1 base and J dropped 6 bases, with 13 bases sitting between them. In TCRdb, the 5' RACE reads were re-called with MiXCR into one record per CDR3 protein. The data show nearly 50,000 distinct CDR3 sequences, 7.6% seen once. This sample's time point: sample taken at primary tumor resection. No cells were sorted before sequencing. The whole RNA sequenced was extracted from tumor, nontumor lung or frozen PBMC. The table lists this clonotype with a few counts.

The chain recombines TRBV15 with TRBJ2-7; maybe TRBD1 (5 bases). This sequence originates from a female donor with early-stage non-small cell lung cancer. Sequencing was performed on PBMCs, taken at surgery. The chain's CDR3 is CATSRGSREAEQYF. CDR3 coding DNA: TGTGCCACCAGCAGAGGGTCCAGGGAAGCCGAGCAGTACTTC.